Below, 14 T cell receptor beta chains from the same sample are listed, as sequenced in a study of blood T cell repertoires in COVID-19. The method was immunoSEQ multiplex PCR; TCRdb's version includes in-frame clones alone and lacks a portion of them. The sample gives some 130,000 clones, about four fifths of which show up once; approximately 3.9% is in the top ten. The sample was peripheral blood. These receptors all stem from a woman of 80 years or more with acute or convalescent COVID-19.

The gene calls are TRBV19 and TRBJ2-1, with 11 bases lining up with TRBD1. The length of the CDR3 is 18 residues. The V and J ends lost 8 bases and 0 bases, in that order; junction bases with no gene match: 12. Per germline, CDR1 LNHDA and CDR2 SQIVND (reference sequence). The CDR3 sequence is CASSRTGGPLSSYNEQFF. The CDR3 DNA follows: TGTGCCAGTTCCCGGACAGGGGGCCCCCTGAGCTCCTACAATGAGCAGTTCTTC. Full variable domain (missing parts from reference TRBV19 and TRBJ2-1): DGGITQSPKYLFRKEGQNVTLSCEQNLNHDAMYWYRQDPGQGLRLIYYSQIVNDFQKGDIAEGYSVSREKKESFPLTVTSAQKNPTAFYLCASSRTGGPLSSYNEQFFGPGTRLTVL.

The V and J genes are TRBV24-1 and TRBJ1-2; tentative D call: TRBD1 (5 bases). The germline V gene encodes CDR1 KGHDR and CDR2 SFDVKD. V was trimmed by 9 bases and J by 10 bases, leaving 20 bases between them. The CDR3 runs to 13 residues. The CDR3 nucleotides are TGTGCCACCCCCCGGAACAAAGGGGATCCCTACACCTTC. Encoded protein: CATPRNKGDPYTF.

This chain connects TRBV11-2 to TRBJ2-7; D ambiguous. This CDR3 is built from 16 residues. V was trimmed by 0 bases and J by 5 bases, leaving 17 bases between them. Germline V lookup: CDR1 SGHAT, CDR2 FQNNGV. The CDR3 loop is CASSLEIPSLGHEQYF. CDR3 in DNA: TGTGCCAGCAGCTTAGAGATCCCGAGCCTAGGCCACGAGCAGTACTTC.

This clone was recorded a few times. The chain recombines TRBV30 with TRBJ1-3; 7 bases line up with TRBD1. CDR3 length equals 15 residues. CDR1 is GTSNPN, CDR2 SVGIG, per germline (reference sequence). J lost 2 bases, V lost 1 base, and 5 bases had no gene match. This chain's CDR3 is CAWSAGQKPGNTIYF. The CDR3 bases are TGTGCCTGGAGTGCGGGACAGAAGCCTGGAAACACCATATATTTT.

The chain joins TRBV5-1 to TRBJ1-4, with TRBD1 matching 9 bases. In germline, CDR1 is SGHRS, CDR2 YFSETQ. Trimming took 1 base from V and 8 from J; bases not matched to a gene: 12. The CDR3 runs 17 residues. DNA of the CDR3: TGCGCCAGCAGCTTGCAGTTCAACAGGGGGCGGTGGGAAAAACTGTTTTTT. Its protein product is CASSLQFNRGRWEKLFF.

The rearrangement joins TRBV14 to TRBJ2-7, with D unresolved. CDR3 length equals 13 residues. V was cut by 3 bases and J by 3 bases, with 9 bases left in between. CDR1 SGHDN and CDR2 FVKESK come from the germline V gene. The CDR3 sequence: CASSHRLGYEQYF. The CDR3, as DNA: TGTGCCAGCAGCCATAGACTGGGCTACGAGCAGTACTTC.

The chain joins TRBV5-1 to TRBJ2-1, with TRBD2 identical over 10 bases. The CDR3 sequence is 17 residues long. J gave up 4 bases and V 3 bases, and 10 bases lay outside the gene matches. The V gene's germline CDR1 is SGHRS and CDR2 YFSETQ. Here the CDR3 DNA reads TGCGCCAGCAGCTCAACCTCAAGCGGGGGGGCATACAATGAGCAGTTCTTC. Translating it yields CASSSTSSGGAYNEQFF.

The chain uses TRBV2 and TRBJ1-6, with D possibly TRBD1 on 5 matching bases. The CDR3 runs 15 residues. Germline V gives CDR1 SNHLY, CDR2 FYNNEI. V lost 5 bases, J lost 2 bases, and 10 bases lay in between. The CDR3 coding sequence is TGTGCCAGCAGTCCCGCGGGGGCCTATAATTCACCCCTCCACTTT. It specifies CASSPAGAYNSPLHF.

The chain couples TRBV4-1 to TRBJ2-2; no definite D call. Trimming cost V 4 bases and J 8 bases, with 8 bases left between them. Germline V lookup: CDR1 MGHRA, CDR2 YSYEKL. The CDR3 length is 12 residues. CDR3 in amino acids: CASSRERGELFF. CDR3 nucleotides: TGCGCCAGCAGCCGTGAGCGAGGGGAGCTGTTTTTT.

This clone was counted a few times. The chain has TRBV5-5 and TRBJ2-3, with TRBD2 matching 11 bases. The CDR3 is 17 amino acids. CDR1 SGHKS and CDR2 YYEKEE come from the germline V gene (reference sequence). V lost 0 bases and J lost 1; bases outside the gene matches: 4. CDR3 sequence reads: CASSLGLAGIGTDTQYF. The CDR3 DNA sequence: TGTGCCAGCAGCTTGGGACTAGCGGGAATTGGCACAGATACGCAGTATTTT.

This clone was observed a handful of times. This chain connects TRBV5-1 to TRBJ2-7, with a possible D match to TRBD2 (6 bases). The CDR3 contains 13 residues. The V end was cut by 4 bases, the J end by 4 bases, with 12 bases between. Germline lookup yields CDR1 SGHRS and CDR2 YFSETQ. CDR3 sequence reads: CASSPIAGYEQYF. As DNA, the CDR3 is TGCGCCAGCAGCCCGATCGCGGGGTACGAGCAGTACTTC.

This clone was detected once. The CDR3 nucleotides read TGCGCCAGCAGCTCCGGGACTTCAGATACGCAGTATTTT. Translating gives CASSSGTSDTQYF. The chain recombines TRBV5-1 with TRBJ2-3; maybe TRBD2 (6 bases). The germline V and J ends were trimmed by 3 bases and 4 bases, with 9 bases remaining between them. Per the germline V gene, CDR1 is SGHRS and CDR2 is YFSETQ. This CDR3 is built from 13 residues.

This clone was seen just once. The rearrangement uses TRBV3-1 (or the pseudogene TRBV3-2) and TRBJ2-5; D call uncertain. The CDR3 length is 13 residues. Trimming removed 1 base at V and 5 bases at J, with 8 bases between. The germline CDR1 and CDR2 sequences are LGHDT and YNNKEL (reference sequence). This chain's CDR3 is CASSQVPRETQYF. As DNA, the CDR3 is TGTGCCAGCAGCCAAGTCCCCCGGGAGACCCAGTACTTC.

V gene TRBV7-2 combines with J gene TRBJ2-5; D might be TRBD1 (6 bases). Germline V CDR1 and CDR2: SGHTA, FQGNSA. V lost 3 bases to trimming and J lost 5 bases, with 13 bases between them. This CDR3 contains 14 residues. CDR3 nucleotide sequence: TGTGCCAGCAGCTTCTTTGGGGGCGGGGAGACCCAGTACTTC. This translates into CASSFFGGGETQYF.